Listed here is a single T cell receptor (beta chain). What it recognizes is unknown. Sequencing was performed with immunoSEQ multiplex PCR; in TCRdb, only in-frame clones are kept and a portion is missing. The top ten hold over 1.2% of the sample, which has roughly 140,000 clones, roughly nine tenths seen once. The sample is drawn from a study of T cell responses to AZD1222 COVID-19 vaccine. Study conclusions and caveats: Across spike, vaccine-associated CD4 TCRs were found, dominant at 160-218 and 743-854. Repertoires were obtained solely post-peak T cell response. Baseline seropositivity characterized only a handful of AZD1222 recipients.

V lost 3 bases to trimming and J lost 4 bases; unmatched junction nucleotides: 2. Germline V gene lookup returns CDR1 SEHNR and CDR2 FQNEAQ (reference sequence). This CDR3 is 13 amino acids long. This TCR was recovered from an adult who received the AZD1222 COVID-19 vaccine. The starting material was peripheral blood, obtained 28 days after the second AZD1222 dose. This chain connects TRBV7-9 to TRBJ2-5; 7 bases match TRBD1. The CDR3 spells CASSFTGVETQYF. The CDR3 bases are TGTGCCAGCAGCTTTACAGGGGTAGAGACCCAGTACTTC.